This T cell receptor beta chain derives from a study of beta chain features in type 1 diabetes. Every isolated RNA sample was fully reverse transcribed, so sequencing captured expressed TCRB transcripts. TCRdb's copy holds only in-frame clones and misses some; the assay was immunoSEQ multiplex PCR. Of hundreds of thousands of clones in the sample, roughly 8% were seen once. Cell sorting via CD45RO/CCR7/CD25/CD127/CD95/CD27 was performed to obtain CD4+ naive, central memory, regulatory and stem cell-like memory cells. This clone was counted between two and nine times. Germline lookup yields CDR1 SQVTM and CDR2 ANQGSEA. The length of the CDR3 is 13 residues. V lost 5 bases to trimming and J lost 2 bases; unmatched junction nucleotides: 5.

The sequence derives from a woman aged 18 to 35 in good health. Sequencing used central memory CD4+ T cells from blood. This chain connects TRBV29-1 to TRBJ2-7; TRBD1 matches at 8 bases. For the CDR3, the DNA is TGCAGCGTTTATCAGGGGGCCCCCTACGAGCAGTACTTC. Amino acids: CSVYQGAPYEQYF.